This T cell receptor beta chain came from a study of CD8+ T cells in alopecia areata. Study background: Those treated were given oral tofacitinib at 5 to 10 mg twice daily. The investigators scored severity in treated patients by the percentage of affected scalp area. Study-level findings and limits: Within the top 100, expanded CD8+ clones significantly decreased with tofacitinib, as did scalp clonality.

Extracted RNA was reverse transcribed into cDNA, the sequencing template. The method was immunoSEQ multiplex PCR; TCRdb's version includes in-frame clones alone and lacks a portion of them. The data contain 250,000 to 300,000 clones, about three fifths of them singletons. Treatment given: oral pan-JAK inhibitor, 5-10 mg twice daily. The CDR3 sequence is 11 residues long. CDR1 is GTSNPN, CDR2 SVGIG, per germline (reference sequence). A word on this clone: What it binds is not known.

The sequencing here drew on CD4+ T cells sorted from blood, taken at week 24, from a patient treated with tofacitinib. The chain recombines TRBV30 with TRBJ2-3; TRBD1 might be the D (6 bases). This sequence was found in a human donor with alopecia areata. This chain's CDR3 is CAAGAGDTQYF. CDR3 sequence (DNA): TGTGCGGCAGGGGCAGGAGATACGCAGTATTTT.